The 18 T cell receptor beta chains below were found in one sample sequenced in a study of T cells in Graves' hyperthyroidism and ophthalmopathy. Authors of the study amplified TCR beta CDR3 regions from RNA transcripts. The TCR CDR3 first-round RT-PCR relied on the HTBI primer set. TCRdb called the multiplex PCR reads again in MiXCR, with one record for every CDR3 protein. The data show some 600,000 distinct CDR3 sequences, with roughly 14% seen just once and roughly 5.7% held by the top ten. Sequencing was done on a sample of blood. These receptors were collected from a woman aged 25 to 45 with Graves' hyperthyroidism that later progressed to Graves' ophthalmopathy.

In its sample, this clonotype was seen many times. This chain connects TRBV11-2 to TRBJ1-2, with 8 bases identical to TRBD1. The CDR3 totals 14 residues. V shed 6 bases, J shed 6 bases, and the junction held 9 bases outside the gene matches. Germline V lookup: CDR1 SGHAT, CDR2 FQNNGV. Here the CDR3 reads CASRNPGQEDGYTF. DNA of the CDR3: TGTGCCAGCAGAAATCCGGGACAGGAGGATGGCTACACCTTC.

The CDR3 sequence is CAWSRTGQGAKEDTQYF. DNA for the CDR3: TGTGCCTGGAGCCGGACGGGACAGGGGGCCAAGGAAGATACGCAGTATTTT. The J gene is TRBJ2-3, the V gene TRBV30; 12 nucleotides line up with TRBD1. The CDR3 covers 17 residues. V gave up 3 bases and J gave up 5 bases; unmatched junction bases: 12. Germline values: CDR1 GTSNPN, CDR2 SVGIG (reference sequence).

This clonotype showed up many times. The chain couples TRBV3-1 to TRBJ1-2; D gene uncertain. Germline values: CDR1 LGHDT, CDR2 YNNKEL (reference sequence). CDR3 length: 14 residues. The V gene lost 1 base and the J gene lost 1 base, with 7 bases spanning the gap. CDR3 DNA sequence: TGTGCCAGCAGCCAAGTCTCAGTTAACTATGGCTACACCTTC. It yields the protein CASSQVSVNYGYTF.

This clonotype has more than one count but fewer than ten. This chain links TRBV3-1 with TRBJ1-5; 9 bases line up with TRBD1. The CDR3 has 17 residues. V trimming: 4 bases; J trimming: 0 bases; junction bases outside the gene matches: 7. Germline V CDR1 and CDR2: LGHDT, YNNKEL (reference sequence). Written as DNA, the CDR3 is TGTGCCAGCAGCCGTGGACAGGGGACGAGTAGCAATCAGCCCCAGCATTTT. Translating it yields CASSRGQGTSSNQPQHF.

The chain is built from TRBV24-1 and TRBJ2-2, with 10 bases fitting TRBD1. Trimming removed 4 bases from V and 4 bases from J; junction bases left unmatched: 8. The CDR3 runs 17 residues. Germline values: CDR1 KGHDR, CDR2 SFDVKD. The CDR3 nucleotides read TGTGCCACCAGTGACCTTCGACAGGGGGCGAGCACCGGGGAGCTGTTTTTT. Protein: CATSDLRQGASTGELFF.

This clonotype showed up many times. V is TRBV2 and J is TRBJ1-1, with 9 nucleotides matching TRBD1. CDR3 length equals 16 residues. The V and J ends lost 3 bases and 0 bases, in that order; junction bases with no gene match: 5. Germline values: CDR1 SNHLY, CDR2 FYNNEI. CDR3 coding DNA: TGTGCCAGCAGTGAGGGACAGGGTTGGATGAACACTGAAGCTTTCTTT. This translates into CASSEGQGWMNTEAFF.

This clonotype was observed many times. The gene calls are TRBV10-3 and TRBJ1-1, with 7 bases aligning to TRBD1. V shed 5 bases and J 6 bases; nucleotides not matched to a gene: 6. There are 13 residues in the CDR3. Germline V gene lookup returns CDR1 ENHRY and CDR2 SYGVKD. CDR3 DNA sequence: TGTGCCATCAGTTATACAGGGGTTCCTGAAGCTTTCTTT. Its translation is CAISYTGVPEAFF.

This clonotype was observed a few times. The chain recombines TRBV9 with TRBJ2-2; no definite D call. CDR3 size: 15 residues. The V end lost 4 bases, the J end lost 0 bases, and 10 bases lay between the germline ends. Germline V lookup: CDR1 SGDLS, CDR2 YYNGEE. CDR3 in DNA: TGTGCCAGCAGCACGTCCCAAGCGAACACCGGGGAGCTGTTTTTT. It specifies CASSTSQANTGELFF.

This clonotype has a count of ten or more. This chain connects TRBV2 to TRBJ1-1, with 7 bases matching TRBD1. The trim removed 6 bases at V and 4 bases at J, leaving 11 bases unmatched. CDR1 is SNHLY, CDR2 FYNNEI, per germline. The CDR3 is 15 amino acids. CDR3 protein: CASRRRGGSGTEAFF. The DNA of the CDR3 is TGTGCCAGCAGGCGACGAGGGGGCTCGGGCACTGAAGCTTTCTTT.

This clonotype came up a few times. This chain connects TRBV20-1 to TRBJ2-4; the D gene is possibly TRBD2 (6 bases). The CDR3 contains 14 residues. Germline CDR1 and CDR2: DFQATT and SNEGSKA (reference sequence). Trimming took 6 bases from V and 0 from J, leaving 12 bases between them. CDR3 nucleotide sequence: TGCAGTGCCGAGCAGGGACTAGCCAAAAACATTCAGTACTTC. It is translated as CSAEQGLAKNIQYF.

This clonotype has a handful of counts. J is TRBJ1-2 and V is TRBV4-2; 7 positions match TRBD1. Unmatched junction bases numbered 14, after V lost 3 bases and J lost 4 bases. The CDR3 is made up of 17 amino acids. Germline V gene data show CDR1 as LGHNA and CDR2 as YNFKEQ. The CDR3 sequence is CASSQDNRGHRSYGYTF. The CDR3 DNA follows: TGTGCCAGCAGCCAGGATAACAGGGGCCATCGATCCTATGGCTACACCTTC.

This rearrangement joins TRBV19 to TRBJ1-1; no firm D call. V was shortened by 7 bases and J by 0 bases, with 9 bases between the two germline ends. The CDR3 is 13 amino acids. The germline V gene encodes CDR1 LNHDA and CDR2 SQIVND (reference sequence). The CDR3 sequence: CASNDKLNTEAFF. For the CDR3, the DNA is TGTGCCAGTAATGATAAGTTGAACACTGAAGCTTTCTTT.

This clonotype has at least ten counts. The chain recombines TRBV29-1 with TRBJ1-2; D not certain. Per germline, CDR1 SQVTM and CDR2 ANQGSEA. V lost 4 bases and J lost 4, with 13 bases in between. The CDR3 loop spans 13 amino acids. The CDR3 DNA reads as TGCAGCGTTGTACCGACTGCAACCTATGGCTACACCTTC. This translates into CSVVPTATYGYTF.

The gene calls are TRBV7-9 and TRBJ2-7, with no clear D. The CDR3 consists of 13 residues. The V end was cut by 7 bases, the J end by 2 bases, with 12 bases between. Germline V gene data show CDR1 as SEHNR and CDR2 as FQNEAQ (reference sequence). As DNA, the CDR3 is TGTGCCAGCACCAAGCCTACAACCTACGAGCAGTACTTC. Translated, it gives CASTKPTTYEQYF.

This clonotype was observed many times. The chain is built from TRBV12-3 or TRBV12-4 and TRBJ2-7; 9 bases map to TRBD2. V lost 5 bases, J lost 2 bases, and 10 bases stayed unmatched. This CDR3 spans 16 amino acids. This chain's CDR3 is CASSLGLAAIAYEQYF. CDR3 nucleotides: TGTGCCAGCAGTCTGGGACTAGCCGCAATTGCCTACGAGCAGTACTTC.

In the case of this clonotype: Being one base from a much bigger clone, this may be a read error. The gene calls are TRBV27 and TRBJ1-2, with D perhaps matching TRBD1 (5 bases). Looked up from germline, CDR1 is MNHEY and CDR2 is SMNVEV (reference sequence). This CDR3 has 13 amino acids. The CDR3 DNA sequence: TGTGCCAACAGTTTCCTCCCGGGGGAAGGCTACACCTTC. Translated: CANSFLPGEGYTF.

This clonotype was seen at least ten times. This chain uses TRBV11-3 with TRBJ2-4; unclear D gene. Deletions cut 3 bases from V and 0 bases from J, with 12 bases between. The length of the CDR3 is 16 residues. Germline V lookup: CDR1 SGHNT, CDR2 YENEEA. The CDR3 here is CASSLGRGEAKNIQYF. The CDR3 DNA is TGTGCCAGCAGCTTGGGTCGAGGAGAAGCCAAAAACATTCAGTACTTC.

This clonotype came up many times. The chain joins TRBV11-2 to TRBJ2-7; 10 positions match TRBD2. The ends lost 5 bases at V and 3 bases at J; junction bases unmatched: 13. Germline values: CDR1 SGHAT, CDR2 FQNNGV. CDR3 length equals 17 residues. The CDR3 reads CASSPSLGAGGDYEQYF. CDR3 sequence (DNA): TGTGCCAGCAGCCCCTCCTTGGGAGCGGGAGGGGACTACGAGCAGTACTTC.